This TCR beta chain derives from a study of preoperative IRX-2 immunotherapy in early breast cancer. The treatment was: preoperative locoregional IRX-2 cytokine immunotherapy. Produced via immunoSEQ multiplex PCR; TCRdb's table is partial and in-frame only. Of 40,000 to 45,000 clones in the sample, about 95% are singletons; the top ten hold around 1.6%. The CDR3 is 13 amino acids. Trimming cost V 5 bases and J 11 bases, with 18 bases left between them. Germline V gives CDR1 ENHRY, CDR2 SYGVKD. Sequencing used tumor tissue, obtained after IRX-2 immunotherapy. The receptor was isolated from a human donor with breast cancer. The rearrangement joins TRBV10-3 to TRBJ1-1; D is perhaps TRBD1 (6 bases). The CDR3 reads CAISKGEGGDAFF. CDR3 bases: TGTGCCATCAGTAAGGGGGAAGGGGGGGACGCTTTCTTT.